The next 26 T cell receptor beta chains were all read from a single sample in a study of memory CD4+ T cells and cytomegalovirus serostatus. TCRdb's table, derived via immunoSEQ multiplex PCR, lists solely in-frame clones and lacks some. This sample has tens of thousands of clones, with 70% to 80% found just once. The sort gate was single viable CD3+CD4+CD8-CD45RO+ cells for memory CD4+ T cells. Sequenced: memory CD4+ T cells from blood. Receptor source: an adult in good health and CMV-seronegative.

This rearrangement joins TRBV7-2 to TRBJ2-7, with D possibly being TRBD2 (5 bases). In germline, CDR1 is SGHTA, CDR2 FQGNSA. The CDR3 contains 15 residues. Trimming cost V 2 bases and J 4 bases, with 15 bases left between them. In DNA form, the CDR3 reads TGTGCCAGCAGCTTAATCCCGGACTGGGATTACGAGCAGTACTTC. The encoded protein is CASSLIPDWDYEQYF.

The rearrangement joins TRBV25-1 to TRBJ2-7, with a tentative D call TRBD2 (6 bases). The ends were cut back, 4 bases at V and 0 bases at J, with 16 bases in the middle. This CDR3 is 16 amino acids long. Germline assignment: CDR1 MGHDK and CDR2 SYGVNS. The CDR3 loop is CASSASKGGSSYEQYF. As DNA, the CDR3 is TGTGCCAGCAGTGCGTCAAAGGGAGGCAGCTCCTACGAGCAGTACTTC.

This rearrangement joins TRBV2 to TRBJ2-1; 7 nucleotides align to TRBD2. The CDR3 is 14 residues long. Germline loops: CDR1 SNHLY, CDR2 FYNNEI. Losses at the gene ends were 5 bases for V and 10 bases for J; bases not matched to a gene: 11. Here the CDR3 DNA reads TGTGCCAGCAGTACCGGGACTAACCCTCCGGAGCAGTTCTTC. Amino acids: CASSTGTNPPEQFF.

The chain uses TRBV6-5 and TRBJ2-7; 9 positions agree with TRBD2. J gave up 2 bases and V 6 bases, and 5 bases lay outside the gene matches. The CDR3 has 14 amino acids. Looked up from germline, CDR1 is MNHEY and CDR2 is SVGAGI. The chain's CDR3 is CASRTGTSTYEQYF. CDR3 coding DNA: TGTGCCAGCAGGACCGGGACTAGCACCTACGAGCAGTACTTC.

The V gene is TRBV20-1, the J gene TRBJ2-1; D remains ambiguous. The CDR3 length is 11 residues. The V and J ends lost 6 bases and 10 bases respectively, with 13 bases between them. CDR1 is DFQATT, CDR2 SNEGSKA, per germline (reference sequence). CDR3 nucleotides: TGCAGTGCCCCTCTTGGCGCGGAGCAGTTCTTC. Its protein is CSAPLGAEQFF.

This clone was observed a few times. The chain links TRBV19 to TRBJ2-7; 9 bases are shared with TRBD1. The J segment lost 2 bases and the V segment lost 3 bases, leaving 5 bases of the junction unmatched. Germline V gives CDR1 LNHDA, CDR2 SQIVND (reference sequence). The CDR3 is made up of 15 amino acids. The CDR3 spells CASSIGTGNPYEQYF. In nucleotides, the CDR3 is TGTGCCAGTAGTATTGGGACAGGGAATCCCTACGAGCAGTACTTC.

This clone appeared a single time. This chain connects TRBV19 to TRBJ1-2; a possible D gene is TRBD1 (5 bases). In germline, CDR1 is LNHDA, CDR2 SQIVND (reference sequence). The CDR3 length is 15 residues. V was trimmed by 5 bases and J by 4 bases, leaving 17 bases between them. The CDR3 is CASSPGPTRFYGYTF. In nucleotides, the CDR3 is TGTGCCAGTAGTCCGGGACCCACCAGATTCTATGGCTACACCTTC.

The chain links TRBV30 to TRBJ2-2, with D possibly matching TRBD1 (5 bases). The V gene's germline CDR1 is GTSNPN and CDR2 SVGIG (reference sequence). Trimming took 3 bases from V and 4 from J, leaving 9 bases between them. The CDR3 has 13 residues. CDR3 bases: TGTGCCTGGAGGGTGCAGGGCACCGGGGAGCTGTTTTTT. It yields the protein CAWRVQGTGELFF.

The chain has TRBV5-1 and TRBJ1-1; D is unresolved. The CDR3 runs 14 residues. V was shortened by 0 bases and J by 4 bases, with 10 bases between the two germline ends. Germline CDR1 SGHRS, CDR2 YFSETQ. CDR3 DNA sequence: TGCGCCAGCAGCTTGGAGATGGGAGGCACTGAAGCTTTCTTT. The encoded protein is CASSLEMGGTEAFF.

The chain employs TRBV7-9 and TRBJ2-5; 9 bases are shared with TRBD1. Germline V CDR1 and CDR2: SEHNR, FQNEAQ (reference sequence). This CDR3 has 15 residues. V dropped 5 bases and J dropped 7; count of bases not matched to a gene: 11. The CDR3 DNA is TGTGCCAGCAGCCCTAGAGGGACAGGGCTTGTGACCCAGTACTTC. Protein product: CASSPRGTGLVTQYF.

The chain uses TRBV5-1 and TRBJ2-7, with 12 bases lining up with TRBD2. V dropped 4 bases and J dropped 7; count of bases not matched to a gene: 6. Per germline, CDR1 SGHRS and CDR2 YFSETQ. The CDR3 runs 14 residues. CDR3 sequence reads: CASSATSGRREQYF. The DNA of the CDR3 is TGCGCCAGCAGCGCTACTAGCGGGAGGCGGGAGCAGTACTTC.

J is TRBJ1-1 and V is TRBV10-1; TRBD1 is a possible D gene (5 bases). The CDR3 is 14 amino acids. V shed 2 bases and J shed 6 bases, with 13 bases lying between them. Per germline, CDR1 WNHNN and CDR2 SYGVQD (reference sequence). In DNA, the CDR3 is TGCGCCAGCAGTGAGGGGCAGGGCTCGGCTGAAGCTTTCTTT. It encodes CASSEGQGSAEAFF.

The J gene is TRBJ1-2, the V gene TRBV29-1; TRBD1 agrees at 7 bases. Germline values: CDR1 SQVTM, CDR2 ANQGSEA. CDR3 size: 14 residues. Trimming took 8 bases from V and 5 from J; bases not matched to a gene: 14. For the CDR3, the DNA is TGCAGCTCGTGGTCGCCGGACAGGAATTATGGCTACACCTTC. Translating gives CSSWSPDRNYGYTF.

The V call is TRBV18, the J call TRBJ1-3; D is unresolved. Germline V CDR1 and CDR2: KGHSH, LQKENI. The CDR3 runs to 14 residues. V was trimmed by 2 bases and J by 8 bases, leaving 13 bases between them. CDR3 bases: TGTGCCAGCTCACCAGGGCGGAACTCACACACCATATATTTT. Translating it yields CASSPGRNSHTIYF.

The chain recombines TRBV7-9 with TRBJ2-6; 9 nucleotides line up with TRBD1. Per germline, CDR1 SEHNR and CDR2 FQNEAQ (reference sequence). After removal of 5 bases from V and 3 bases from J, the junction contained 11 bases not matched to a gene. The CDR3 covers 18 residues. CDR3 in DNA: TGTGCCAGCAGCCCTCGGGGACAGGGATATGGTGGGGCCAACGTCCTGACTTTC. This translates into CASSPRGQGYGGANVLTF.

This chain uses TRBV7-2 with TRBJ2-6; D remains unclear. V gave up 1 base and J gave up 2 bases, with 3 bases separating them. CDR1 SGHTA and CDR2 FQGNSA come from the germline V gene. The CDR3 extends over 14 amino acids. This CDR3 is CASSLGPGANVLTF. CDR3 DNA: TGTGCCAGCAGCTTAGGCCCTGGGGCCAACGTCCTGACTTTC.

This chain links TRBV19 with TRBJ1-5; D might be TRBD1 (5 bases). Germline CDR1 LNHDA, CDR2 SQIVND (reference sequence). V was pared by 0 bases and J by 0 bases, with 6 bases between. This CDR3 has 15 residues. As DNA, the CDR3 is TGTGCCAGTAGTATAGAAGGGGATAGCAATCAGCCCCAGCATTTT. Translated: CASSIEGDSNQPQHF.

This chain links TRBV2 with TRBJ2-5, with no clear D. The germline V gene has CDR1 SNHLY and CDR2 FYNNEI. The CDR3 runs to 10 residues. The V and J ends lost 3 bases and 5 bases respectively, with 1 base between them. This chain's CDR3 is CASSEETQYF. CDR3 coding DNA: TGTGCCAGCAGTGAGGAGACCCAGTACTTC.

This chain links TRBV5-1 with TRBJ2-7; 7 nucleotides line up with TRBD2. The germline V gene encodes CDR1 SGHRS and CDR2 YFSETQ. The CDR3 is 15 amino acids. J gave up 3 bases and V 0 bases, and 6 bases lay outside the gene matches. CDR3 amino acids: CASSLEAGLYYEQYF. The CDR3 DNA sequence: TGCGCCAGCAGCTTGGAAGCGGGGCTCTACTACGAGCAGTACTTC.

The gene calls are TRBV5-1 and TRBJ2-3; 8 bases map to TRBD2. J lost 3 bases, V lost 4 bases, and 4 bases had no gene match. The length of the CDR3 is 14 residues. Germline-derived CDR1 and CDR2 are SGHRS and YFSETQ. DNA for the CDR3: TGCGCCAGCAGCCCGGGAGGGCAAACAGATACGCAGTATTTT. It codes for CASSPGGQTDTQYF.

The chain employs TRBV30 and TRBJ1-1; the D is unclear. This CDR3 comprises 15 residues. Germline V CDR1 and CDR2: GTSNPN, SVGIG (reference sequence). The ends were cut back, 1 base at V and 0 bases at J, with 12 bases in the middle. CDR3 in amino acids: CAWSEKGTMNTEAFF. The CDR3 DNA follows: TGTGCCTGGAGTGAGAAGGGAACCATGAACACTGAAGCTTTCTTT.

This chain uses TRBV6-6 with TRBJ2-1; no firm D call. The CDR3 extends over 13 amino acids. Per germline, CDR1 MNHNY and CDR2 SVGAGI (reference sequence). Trimming shortened V by 7 bases and J by 8 bases, and 15 bases separated the two germline ends. Here the CDR3 DNA reads TGTGCCAGCAACCACCTAGAATCGGATGAGCAGTTCTTC. This sequence encodes CASNHLESDEQFF.

This clone was seen a few times. This chain connects TRBV6-5 to TRBJ2-7, with a tentative D call TRBD1 (6 bases). V lost 5 bases to trimming and J lost 4 bases, with 18 bases between them. Germline V gene sequence: CDR1 MNHEY, CDR2 SVGAGI. The CDR3 loop spans 15 amino acids. The CDR3 reads CASSNRRQAGYEQYF. For the CDR3, the DNA is TGTGCCAGCAGTAACCGCCGACAGGCCGGGTACGAGCAGTACTTC.

The chain couples TRBV11-3 to TRBJ1-6; 7 positions match TRBD1. The CDR3 loop spans 16 amino acids. The junction had 6 bases not matched to a gene; V was cut back by 0 bases and J by 7 bases. Germline V gene sequence: CDR1 SGHNT, CDR2 YENEEA. The CDR3 DNA follows: TGTGCCAGCAGCTTAGATGGGAACAGGGGAAATTCACCCCTCCACTTT. It encodes CASSLDGNRGNSPLHF.

V and J are TRBV7-2 and TRBJ2-2, with a tentative D call TRBD2 (6 bases). Germline V gene sequence: CDR1 SGHTA, CDR2 FQGNSA. This CDR3 has 15 residues. The ends were cut back, 8 bases at V and 4 bases at J, with 17 bases in the middle. CDR3 region: CASGAGSFFTGELFF. Here the CDR3 DNA reads TGTGCCAGCGGAGCCGGGAGTTTTTTCACCGGGGAGCTGTTTTTT.

The chain uses TRBV19 and TRBJ1-3; 8 positions agree with TRBD1. The J segment lost 0 bases and the V segment lost 6 bases, leaving 7 bases of the junction unmatched. This CDR3 contains 16 residues. Looked up from germline, CDR1 is LNHDA and CDR2 is SQIVND (reference sequence). The CDR3 reads CASRRRGQDSGNTIYF. DNA for the CDR3: TGTGCCAGTAGGAGGAGGGGACAGGACTCTGGAAACACCATATATTTT.